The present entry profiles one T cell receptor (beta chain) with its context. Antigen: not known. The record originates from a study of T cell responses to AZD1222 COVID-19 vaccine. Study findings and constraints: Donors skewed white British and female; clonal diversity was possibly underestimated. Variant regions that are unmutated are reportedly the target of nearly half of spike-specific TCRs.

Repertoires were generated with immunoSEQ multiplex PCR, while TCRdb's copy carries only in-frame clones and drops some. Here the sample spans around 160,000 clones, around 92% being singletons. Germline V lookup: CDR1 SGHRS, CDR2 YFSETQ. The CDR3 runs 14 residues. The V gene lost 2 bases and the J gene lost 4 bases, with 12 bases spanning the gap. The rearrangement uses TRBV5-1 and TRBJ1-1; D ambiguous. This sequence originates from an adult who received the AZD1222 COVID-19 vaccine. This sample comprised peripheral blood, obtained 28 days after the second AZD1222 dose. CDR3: CASSLRVMGTEAFF. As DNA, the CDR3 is TGCGCCAGCAGCTTACGGGTTATGGGCACTGAAGCTTTCTTT.